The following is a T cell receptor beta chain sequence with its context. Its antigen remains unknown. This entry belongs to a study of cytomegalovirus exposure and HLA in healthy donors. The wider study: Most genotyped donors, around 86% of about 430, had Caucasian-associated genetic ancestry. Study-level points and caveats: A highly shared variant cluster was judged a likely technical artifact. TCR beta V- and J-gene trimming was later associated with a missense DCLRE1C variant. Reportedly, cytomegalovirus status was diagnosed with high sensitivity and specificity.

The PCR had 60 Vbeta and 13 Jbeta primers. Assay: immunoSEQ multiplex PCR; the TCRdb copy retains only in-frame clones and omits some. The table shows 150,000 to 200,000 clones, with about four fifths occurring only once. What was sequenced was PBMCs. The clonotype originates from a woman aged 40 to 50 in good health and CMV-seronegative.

CDR3 sequence reads: CASSLNIASGNTIYF. The CDR3 DNA is TGTGCCAGCAGTCTTAACATCGCCTCTGGAAACACCATATATTTT. The V gene is TRBV27, the J gene TRBJ1-3; D is uncertain. The CDR3 has 15 residues. V was trimmed by 5 bases and J by 0 bases, leaving 11 bases between them. Germline V gives CDR1 MNHEY, CDR2 SMNVEV (reference sequence).